Presented here are 7 T cell receptor beta chains from one specimen sequenced in a study of beta chain features in type 1 diabetes. The sequenced template was cDNA made from the entire isolated RNA. Produced via immunoSEQ multiplex PCR; TCRdb's table is partial and in-frame only. This table holds about half a million clones, approximately 10% found once. The sample taken for sequencing was naive CD4+ T cells from blood. The receptor set was obtained from a woman aged 18-30 years in good health.

CDR3: CASSDGVHSGANVLTF. The CDR3, as DNA: TGTGCCAGCAGTGACGGTGTCCACTCTGGGGCCAACGTCCTGACTTTC. The chain couples TRBV25-1 to TRBJ2-6; D remains unclear. V lost 3 bases to trimming and J lost 0 bases, with 9 bases between them. The germline CDR1 and CDR2 sequences are MGHDK and SYGVNS. This CDR3 has 16 residues.

The chain carries TRBV4-1 and TRBJ2-3; D might be TRBD2 (6 bases). The CDR3 covers 16 residues. V was shortened by 0 bases and J by 1 base, with 11 bases between the two germline ends. Per germline, CDR1 MGHRA and CDR2 YSYEKL. In DNA form, the CDR3 reads TGCGCCAGCAGCCAAGATCGCCAGCGGGGCACAGATACGCAGTATTTT. Translation: CASSQDRQRGTDTQYF.

This clone has more than one count but fewer than ten. Here the CDR3 reads CATSRDLSPNYGYTF. The CDR3 DNA reads as TGTGCCACCAGCAGAGATTTGAGTCCTAACTATGGCTACACCTTC. The chain is built from TRBV15 and TRBJ1-2, with D hard to call. The CDR3 is made up of 15 amino acids. The V and J ends lost 0 bases and 0 bases respectively, with 8 bases between them. From germline, CDR1 is LNHNV and CDR2 YYDKDF (reference sequence).

The gene calls are TRBV29-1 and TRBJ2-7, with 9 positions matching TRBD2. CDR1 and CDR2 from the germline V gene are SQVTM and ANQGSEA. The CDR3 is made up of 18 amino acids. V gave up 3 bases and J gave up 4 bases; unmatched junction bases: 19. The DNA for the CDR3 is TGCAGCGTTGACGGTCAGGGAGGTAGCGGGGGTCCTACTTACGAGCAGTACGTC. This encodes CSVDGQGGSGGPTYEQYV.

This clone was detected a few times. Other nucleotide sequences in the sample specify the same CDR3. This chain connects TRBV7-2 to TRBJ2-5; D not resolved. The CDR3 is made up of 12 amino acids. Between the trimmed V and J ends, which lost 5 bases and 2 bases, there was a span of 6 bases. Per germline, CDR1 SGHTA and CDR2 FQGNSA. The CDR3 loop is CASSPTQETQYF. In DNA form, the CDR3 reads TGTGCCAGCAGCCCTACGCAAGAGACCCAGTACTTC.

The sample holds a few counts of this clone. The V gene is TRBV7-6, the J gene TRBJ2-7, with 7 positions matching TRBD1. Trimming removed 5 bases from V and 3 bases from J; junction bases left unmatched: 19. Germline lookup yields CDR1 SGHVS and CDR2 FNYEAQ. The CDR3 runs 18 residues. The CDR3 sequence: CASSPKPGQAVLVYEQYF. Written as DNA, the CDR3 is TGTGCCAGCAGCCCGAAACCTGGACAGGCCGTCTTAGTCTACGAGCAGTACTTC. Full variable domain (rest looked up from reference TRBV7-6 and TRBJ2-7): GAGVSQSPRYKVTKRGQDVALRCDPISGHVSLYWYRQALGQGPEFLTYFNYEAQQDKSGLPNDRFSAERPEGSISTLTIQRTEQRDSAMYRCASSPKPGQAVLVYEQYFGPGTRLTVT.

J is TRBJ2-5 and V is TRBV7-6; D is possibly TRBD1 (6 bases). V dropped 5 bases and J dropped 4 bases, with 14 bases sitting between them. The CDR3 contains 14 residues. The germline CDR1 and CDR2 sequences are SGHVS and FNYEAQ. The CDR3 region is CASSSMGASETQYF. The CDR3 region has the DNA TGTGCCAGCAGCAGCATGGGGGCATCAGAGACCCAGTACTTC. The variable domain in full, completed from reference TRBV7-6 and TRBJ2-5, reads GAGVSQSPRYKVTKRGQDVALRCDPISGHVSLYWYRQALGQGPEFLTYFNYEAQQDKSGLPNDRFSAERPEGSISTLTIQRTEQRDSAMYRCASSSMGASETQYFGPGTRLLVL.